The entry below gives a single T cell receptor beta chain sequence along with its context. Its antigen is unknown. Data came from immunoSEQ multiplex PCR; TCRdb stores just in-frame clones and leaves some out. The sample carries tens of thousands of clones, about 89% recorded once. This record comes from a study of T cell responses to AZD1222 COVID-19 vaccine. General study points: In all cases, repertoires were sampled only after the peak T cell response.

V trimming: 1 base; J trimming: 4 bases; junction bases outside the gene matches: 9. Germline assignment: CDR1 SQVTM and CDR2 ANQGSEA. The CDR3 is 16 amino acids. The sequence was collected from an adult who received the AZD1222 COVID-19 vaccine. The rearrangement links TRBV29-1 to TRBJ2-3; 9 bases map to TRBD2. Sequences were derived from peripheral blood, sampled 28 days after the second AZD1222 dose. The CDR3 sequence: CSVEVLAGSFADTQYF. In DNA form, the CDR3 reads TGCAGCGTTGAAGTCCTAGCGGGGTCCTTTGCAGATACGCAGTATTTT.